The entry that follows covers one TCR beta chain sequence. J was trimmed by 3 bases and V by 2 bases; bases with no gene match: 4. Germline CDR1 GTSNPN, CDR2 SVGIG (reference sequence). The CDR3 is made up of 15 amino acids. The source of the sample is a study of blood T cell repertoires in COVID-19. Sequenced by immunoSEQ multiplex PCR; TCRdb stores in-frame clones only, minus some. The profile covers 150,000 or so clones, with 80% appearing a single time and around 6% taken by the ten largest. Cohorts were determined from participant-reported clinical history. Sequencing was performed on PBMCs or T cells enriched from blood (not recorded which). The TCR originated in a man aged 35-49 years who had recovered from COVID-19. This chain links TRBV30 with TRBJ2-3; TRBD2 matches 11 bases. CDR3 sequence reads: CAWSPASGGTDTQYF. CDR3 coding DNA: TGTGCCTGGAGTCCGGCTAGCGGGGGGACAGATACGCAGTATTTT.